This T cell receptor (beta chain) was recorded in a study of PD-L1 blockade in urothelial cancer (dated by TCRdb to about 2017). General notes on the study: Therapy was started in the mid-2010s for all patients, and atezolizumab 1,200 mg was administered intravenously every 3 weeks. Pretreatment tumor samples, along with matched peripheral blood serially collected before and after atezolizumab treatment, were subjected to TCR sequencing. The study, an exploratory multi-omic analysis, examined somatic, immune and clinical correlates of response to PD-L1 blockade with atezolizumab in urothelial cancer. Blood samples yielded a median of around 140,000 T cells and around 83,000 unique TCRs, with median clonality around 0.083. Blood samples were analyzed at 3 weeks after treatment start (second dose) and at 6 weeks after treatment start. Under 30 patients had pretreatment blood TCR-seq, roughly 25 had at least one posttreatment blood collection, and roughly 25 had tumor TCR-seq. An ECOG performance status of 0 or 1 was recorded for the patients, and 0 to 3 prior chemotherapy regimens had been received by the patients. Durable clinical benefit was defined as progression-free survival longer than 6 months, and TCR features were also tested against progression-free and overall survival. Whole exome sequencing and RNA sequencing of pretreatment tumors were performed alongside TCR sequencing in the same patients. Some ten patients reached durable clinical benefit, while 20 to 25 patients did not. About 85% of the 29 patients were identified as males with urothelial cancer of bladder origin, and a prior smoking history was reported by 18 of 29 patients. What the authors observed across the whole study: Small sample size (n ≈ 27) and many exploratory analyses mean the results are intended to be hypothesis-generating. Improved progression-free and overall survival was associated with having pretreatment peripheral blood TCR clonality below the median. Patients with durable benefit showed greater expansion of tumor-associated TCR clones in peripheral blood 3 weeks after starting treatment (n of about 20, p = 0.022).

The sample's time point label, in plain terms: pretreatment peripheral blood. The cohort comprised fewer than 35 patients with locally advanced or metastatic urothelial carcinoma treated at Memorial Sloan Kettering on a trial protocol. Peripheral blood mononuclear cells were collected pretreatment and during treatment, at between 1 and 8 total time points per patient. The Qiagen DNeasy Blood extraction kit was used to purify genomic DNA from total PBMCs and from tumor samples. PBMCs were collected pretreatment and during treatment, and were isolated and stored as previously described. From a lookup of the germline V gene (reference sequence), CDR1 and CDR2 are SGHNT and YYREEE. V was cut back by 0 bases and J by 5 bases, leaving a gap of 12 bases between them. The CDR3 numbers 15 residues from cysteine through phenylalanine. Only the CDR3 region is kept as DNA, spanning 45 bases read in frame from base 1.

Note on this clone: Its antigen is not yet known. Base qualities are not provided; no much larger clone lies one nucleotide away.

Synthetic TCR analog templates were spiked into each PCR to estimate absolute template abundance from read counts. The immunoSEQ assay used bias-controlled V and J gene primers to amplify TCRbeta CDR3 regions from genomic DNA. Sequencing of rearranged TCRbeta segments was performed at approximately 20X coverage. In the source study's methods: Clustering was used to correct sequencing errors, and CDR3s were annotated against IMGT to assign V, D and J genes. Downstream analyses used only productive TCRbeta rearrangements and left out out-of-frame or stop-codon sequences. To compute clonality, Shannon entropy was normalized by the log of the number of unique productive sequences and then subtracted from one. Fisher's exact test with Benjamini-Hochberg correction, using a cutoff of adjusted p below 0.01, was how clones that differed between time points or between blood and tumor were identified. TCRdb provides this immuneACCESS table in a form limited to in-frame rearrangements. Some clones are lacking; in checked studies, under half of them reflect an unresolved V gene, and why the rest are absent is not known. Clone size and the V and J calls come from that table; the DNA yielded D and trimming. The sample profile shows fewer than 50,000 clones; around 84% of them were found once. The ten most abundant clones make up roughly 2.9% of the sample.

This specimen was PBMCs, taken around atezolizumab (anti-PD-L1) treatment. This sequence was found in a man between 65 and 85 years old with urothelial cancer. The chain uses TRBV5-4 and TRBJ1-5, with TRBD1 as a weak D call on 6 bases. The CDR3 in this case is CASSLGGGVDQPQHF. The nucleotides are TGTGCCAGCAGCTTGGGAGGGGGGGTAGATCAGCCCCAGCATTTT. Reference TRBV5-4 and TRBJ1-5 genes cover what lies past the CDR3, so the full variable domain is ETGVTQSPTHLIKTRGQQVTLRCSSQSGHNTVSWYQQALGQGPQFIFQYYREEENGRGNFPPRFSGLQFPNYSSELNVNALELDDSALYLCASSLGGGVDQPQHFGDGTRLSIL.